Listed below are T cell receptor beta chains from one sample, sequenced in a study of T cell repertoires in cytomegalovirus infection. TCRdb re-called the reads with MiXCR, one entry per CDR3 protein. The sample holds around 450,000 distinct CDR3 sequences, 31% seen once. Sequencing was carried out using PBMCs. The origin of the receptors is a human donor in good health (CMV status not recorded). Some clones in this sample may be carry-over from other donors' samples. Both conserved end residues are part of each CDR3. Fields, in order: V gene, D gene, CDR3 length, clone size, J gene, CDR3 protein, CDR3 DNA. A D gene is named only where the DNA matches it firmly. The listing skips clone size in some rows; elsewhere it reads once, few, many or a size class.

V gene: TRBV28
D gene: TRBD1
CDR3 length: 16
clone size: many
J gene: TRBJ2-7
CDR3 protein: CASSKPGGQVHDEQYF
CDR3 DNA: TGTGCCAGCAGCAAGCCAGGGGGACAGGTCCATGACGAGCAGTACTTC

V gene: TRBV5-6
D gene: -
CDR3 length: 15
clone size: -
J gene: TRBJ1-5
CDR3 protein: CASSQTGKGGQPQHF
CDR3 DNA: TGTGCCAGCAGCCAAACAGGGAAAGGCGGTCAGCCCCAGCATTTT

V gene: TRBV6-6
D gene: -
CDR3 length: 14
clone size: -
J gene: TRBJ2-6
CDR3 protein: CARSSGTGANVLTF
CDR3 DNA: TGTGCCAGAAGTTCCGGTACTGGGGCCAACGTCCTTACTTTC

V gene: TRBV19
D gene: -
CDR3 length: 14
clone size: -
J gene: TRBJ2-1
CDR3 protein: CASSIQSSYNEQFF
CDR3 DNA: TGTGCCAGTAGTATCCAGAGCTCCTACAATGAGCAGTTCTTC

V gene: TRBV6-5
D gene: -
CDR3 length: 16
clone size: few
J gene: TRBJ1-4
CDR3 protein: CASSYEWGGRNEKLFF
CDR3 DNA: TGTGCCAGCAGTTATGAGTGGGGCGGCCGTAATGAAAAACTGTTTTTT

V gene: TRBV18
D gene: -
CDR3 length: 14
clone size: -
J gene: TRBJ1-1
CDR3 protein: CASHTGPMNTEAFF
CDR3 DNA: TGTGCCAGCCATACAGGGCCTATGAACACTGAAGCTTTCTTT

V gene: TRBV4-3
D gene: TRBD1
CDR3 length: 10
clone size: -
J gene: TRBJ2-1
CDR3 protein: CAAQRGPRFF
CDR3 DNA: TGCGCCGCGCAGAGGGGGCCTAGGTTCTTC

V gene: TRBV12-3/TRBV12-4
D gene: TRBD2
CDR3 length: 15
clone size: few
J gene: TRBJ2-3
CDR3 protein: CASSRDGGTQDTQYF
CDR3 DNA: TGTGCCAGCAGCCGGGACGGGGGGACGCAAGATACGCAGTATTTT

V gene: TRBV24-1
D gene: -
CDR3 length: 16
clone size: -
J gene: TRBJ2-2
CDR3 protein: CATSDLDKQGTGELFF
CDR3 DNA: TGTGCCACCAGTGACCTTGATAAACAGGGTACCGGGGAGCTGTTTTTT

V gene: TRBV12-3/TRBV12-4
D gene: -
CDR3 length: 16
clone size: many
J gene: TRBJ2-5
CDR3 protein: CASSLVGGAPLETQYF
CDR3 DNA: TGTGCCAGCAGTTTAGTTGGGGGGGCCCCTTTGGAGACCCAGTACTTC

V gene: TRBV7-7
D gene: -
CDR3 length: 15
clone size: many
J gene: TRBJ1-6
CDR3 protein: CASSFSGRSNSPLHF
CDR3 DNA: TGTGCCAGCAGCTTCTCTGGACGTTCAAATTCACCCCTCCACTTT

V gene: TRBV6-2/TRBV6-3
D gene: -
CDR3 length: 15
clone size: few
J gene: TRBJ1-2
CDR3 protein: CASSYWGRANYGYTF
CDR3 DNA: TGTGCCAGCAGTTACTGGGGCCGAGCTAACTATGGCTACACCTTC

V gene: TRBV6-1
D gene: -
CDR3 length: 17
clone size: few
J gene: TRBJ2-5
CDR3 protein: CASSQSGWGTEMETQYF
CDR3 DNA: TGTGCCAGCAGTCAGAGCGGGTGGGGGACTGAGATGGAGACCCAGTACTTC

V gene: TRBV4-1
D gene: -
CDR3 length: 13
clone size: few
J gene: TRBJ2-1
CDR3 protein: CASSHAEWDEQFF
CDR3 DNA: TGCGCCAGCAGCCATGCCGAGTGGGATGAGCAGTTCTTC

V gene: TRBV3-1
D gene: TRBD2
CDR3 length: 16
clone size: many
J gene: TRBJ2-1
CDR3 protein: CASSQARLAGDNEQFF
CDR3 DNA: TGTGCCAGCAGCCAAGCTCGCCTAGCGGGGGACAATGAGCAGTTCTTC

V gene: TRBV6-1
D gene: -
CDR3 length: 17
clone size: few
J gene: TRBJ1-1
CDR3 protein: CASSGFPQRAVETEAFF
CDR3 DNA: TGTGCCAGCAGTGGATTTCCCCAACGGGCGGTTGAAACTGAAGCTTTCTTT

V gene: TRBV5-1
D gene: TRBD2
CDR3 length: 14
clone size: -
J gene: TRBJ2-3
CDR3 protein: CASSNLAGTDTQYF
CDR3 DNA: TGCGCCAGCAGCAATCTAGCGGGCACAGATACGCAGTATTTT

V gene: TRBV12-3/TRBV12-4
D gene: TRBD2
CDR3 length: 11
clone size: -
J gene: TRBJ2-3
CDR3 protein: CASNRGGTHSF
CDR3 DNA: TGTGCCAGCAACCGGGGGGGTACGCATTCTTTT

V gene: TRBV6-5
D gene: -
CDR3 length: 15
clone size: -
J gene: TRBJ2-1
CDR3 protein: CASSYWSSAENEQFF
CDR3 DNA: TGTGCCAGCAGTTACTGGTCTAGTGCTGAGAATGAGCAGTTCTTC

V gene: TRBV6-5
D gene: TRBD1
CDR3 length: 12
clone size: -
J gene: TRBJ2-3
CDR3 protein: CASSSDRAFQYF
CDR3 DNA: TGTGCCAGCAGTTCGGACAGGGCCTTTCAGTATTTT

V gene: TRBV12-3/TRBV12-4
D gene: -
CDR3 length: 14
clone size: few
J gene: TRBJ1-4
CDR3 protein: CASSFGPAYEKLFF
CDR3 DNA: TGTGCCAGCAGTTTTGGGCCCGCTTATGAAAAACTGTTTTTT

V gene: TRBV12-3/TRBV12-4
D gene: TRBD2
CDR3 length: 14
clone size: -
J gene: TRBJ2-1
CDR3 protein: CASSSTGTSEVEFF
CDR3 DNA: TGTGCCAGCAGTTCCACCGGGACTAGCGAGGTAGAGTTCTTC

V gene: TRBV7-2
D gene: -
CDR3 length: 16
clone size: -
J gene: TRBJ2-1
CDR3 protein: CASSTLLQSSYNEQFF
CDR3 DNA: TGTGCCAGCAGCACCTTACTCCAGAGCTCCTACAATGAGCAGTTCTTC

V gene: TRBV5-6
D gene: TRBD2
CDR3 length: 16
clone size: -
J gene: TRBJ2-1
CDR3 protein: CASSLTASGGIDEQFF
CDR3 DNA: TGTGCCAGCAGCTTAACGGCTAGCGGGGGAATTGATGAGCAGTTCTTC

V gene: TRBV30
D gene: -
CDR3 length: 12
clone size: once
J gene: TRBJ1-1
CDR3 protein: CALGGQNTEAFF
CDR3 DNA: TGTGCCTTGGGGGGCCAGAACACTGAAGCTTTCTTT

V gene: TRBV20-1
D gene: -
CDR3 length: 15
clone size: few
J gene: TRBJ1-3
CDR3 protein: CSATRRVVSGNTIYF
CDR3 DNA: TGCAGTGCTACCCGGAGGGTGGTCTCTGGAAACACCATATATTTT

V gene: TRBV5-6
D gene: -
CDR3 length: 15
clone size: few
J gene: TRBJ1-6
CDR3 protein: CASSVGHLGNSPLHF
CDR3 DNA: TGTGCCAGCAGCGTGGGACACCTTGGAAATTCACCCCTCCACTTT

V gene: TRBV6-1
D gene: -
CDR3 length: 13
clone size: few
J gene: TRBJ2-5
CDR3 protein: CASSKGYQETQYF
CDR3 DNA: TGTGCCAGCTCGAAGGGGTACCAAGAGACCCAGTACTTC

V gene: TRBV7-2
D gene: TRBD1
CDR3 length: 16
clone size: few
J gene: TRBJ2-2
CDR3 protein: CASSLRTGGASGELFF
CDR3 DNA: TGTGCCAGCAGCTTACGGACAGGGGGCGCTTCCGGGGAGCTGTTTTTT

V gene: TRBV7-6
D gene: -
CDR3 length: 15
clone size: -
J gene: TRBJ2-2
CDR3 protein: CASSSKVSGGGELFF
CDR3 DNA: TGTGCCAGCAGCTCCAAAGTGTCCGGTGGCGGGGAGCTGTTTTTT

V gene: TRBV5-6
D gene: -
CDR3 length: 13
clone size: -
J gene: TRBJ2-3
CDR3 protein: CASSPGDLDTQYF
CDR3 DNA: TGTGCCAGCAGCCCCGGGGACCTGGATACGCAGTATTTT

V gene: TRBV7-2
D gene: -
CDR3 length: 14
clone size: -
J gene: TRBJ1-6
CDR3 protein: CAISDTDYNSPLHF
CDR3 DNA: TGTGCCATCAGCGATACGGACTATAATTCACCCCTCCACTTT

V gene: TRBV7-9
D gene: -
CDR3 length: 15
clone size: few
J gene: TRBJ1-2
CDR3 protein: CASSLAAGINNGYTF
CDR3 DNA: TGTGCCAGCAGCTTAGCGGCCGGGATTAATAATGGCTACACCTTC

V gene: TRBV10-2
D gene: -
CDR3 length: 13
clone size: many
J gene: TRBJ2-5
CDR3 protein: CASSEINQETQYF
CDR3 DNA: TGCGCCAGCAGTGAGATAAACCAAGAGACCCAGTACTTC

V gene: TRBV7-8
D gene: -
CDR3 length: 17
clone size: few
J gene: TRBJ2-5
CDR3 protein: CASSLEDREGPQETQYF
CDR3 DNA: TGTGCCAGCAGCTTAGAAGACAGGGAGGGGCCCCAAGAGACCCAGTACTTC

V gene: TRBV2
D gene: -
CDR3 length: 15
clone size: few
J gene: TRBJ2-7
CDR3 protein: CASSELEGWTYEQYF
CDR3 DNA: TGTGCCAGCAGTGAATTGGAAGGGTGGACGTACGAGCAGTACTTC

V gene: TRBV7-8
D gene: -
CDR3 length: 13
clone size: -
J gene: TRBJ2-7
CDR3 protein: CASSLGEVFEQYF
CDR3 DNA: TGTGCCAGCAGCCTGGGAGAGGTGTTCGAGCAGTACTTC

V gene: TRBV7-8
D gene: TRBD1
CDR3 length: 16
clone size: -
J gene: TRBJ2-7
CDR3 protein: CASSLAGTGSDYEQYF
CDR3 DNA: TGTGCCAGCAGCTTAGCGGGGACAGGTTCGGACTACGAGCAGTACTTC

V gene: TRBV20-1
D gene: TRBD2
CDR3 length: 16
clone size: few
J gene: TRBJ2-3
CDR3 protein: CSARDGRGVGTDTQYF
CDR3 DNA: TGCAGTGCTAGAGATGGGCGGGGGGTGGGCACAGATACGCAGTATTTT